A selection of T cell receptor beta chains follows, all from one sample in a study of identical twins. TCRdb re-analysed the 5' RACE reads in MiXCR, keeping a single row per CDR3 protein. The table has just under 550,000 distinct CDR3 sequences, roughly 15% seen once; the top ten hold 0.44%. Separately, the same data were catalogued under a study of yellow fever vaccine responses in identical twins.

The sequencing input was CD4+ T cells sorted from blood. Receptors were obtained from a woman younger than 30 in good health. The CDR3 runs from the conserved cysteine through the conserved F or W. D genes are given only for firm matches. A clone size is listed for some rows: how often the clone was seen (once, few, many), or a class if it is expanded.

.	TRBV12-3/TRBV12-4	few	TRBJ1-1	TGTGCCAGCAGTACTGCCCCGACAGTATCTAACACTGAAGCTTTCTTT	CASSTAPTVSNTEAFF
TRBD2	TRBV29-1	many	TRBJ2-1	TGCAGCGTTGGGGCGGGGGGTCTTTGGGATGAGCAGTTCTTC	CSVGAGGLWDEQFF
.	TRBV10-3	.	TRBJ1-1	TGTGCCATCAGTGAGACGGGCCCGAACACTGAAGCTTTCTTT	CAISETGPNTEAFF
.	TRBV10-3	many	TRBJ1-1	TGTGCCATCAGTGAATCCCCCGGGCTGCTGAACACTGAAGCTTTCTTT	CAISESPGLLNTEAFF
.	TRBV12-3/TRBV12-4	.	TRBJ2-5	TGTGCCAGCAGTTTGGGGCACTCAATGCGAGAGACCCAGTACTTC	CASSLGHSMRETQYF
TRBD2	TRBV2	few	TRBJ2-5	TGTGCCAGCAGTGTACGTACGGGGGGAAACCAAGAGACCCAGTACTTC	CASSVRTGGNQETQYF
.	TRBV20-1	.	TRBJ2-1	TGCAGTGCTCCGATCCCGGATGAGCAGTTCTTC	CSAPIPDEQFF
.	TRBV5-5	.	TRBJ1-2	TGTGCCAGCAGCTTGGCCCCGGCAAACTATGGCTACACCTTC	CASSLAPANYGYTF
.	TRBV7-2	few	TRBJ2-5	TGTGCCAGCAGCTTAGGGGCAGGGCCACAAGAGACCCAGTACTTC	CASSLGAGPQETQYF
TRBD2	TRBV20-1	few	TRBJ2-7	TGCAGTGCTACCTGGGGCGTAGCGGGAGGGGGCTACGAGCAGTACTTC	CSATWGVAGGGYEQYF
.	TRBV4-1	.	TRBJ2-1	TGCGCCAGCAGCCAAGCGACGGGGTTTGGCAATGAGCAGTTCTTC	CASSQATGFGNEQFF
TRBD2	TRBV14	.	TRBJ2-5	TGTGCCAGCAGCCCTCGGACTAGCTACGAGACCCAGTACTTC	CASSPRTSYETQYF
TRBD2	TRBV5-1	.	TRBJ2-7	TGCGCCAGCAGCTTGGAGGTAGCGGGATCCCCCTACGAGCAGTACTTC	CASSLEVAGSPYEQYF
.	TRBV20-1	few	TRBJ2-7	TGCAGTGCTGGGGACTGGGTTTACGAGCAGTACTTC	CSAGDWVYEQYF
.	TRBV20-1	few	TRBJ1-1	TGCAGCCGTCGGGGGCGCGGAGCTGAAGCTTTCTTT	CSRRGRGAEAFF
TRBD1	TRBV5-1	.	TRBJ2-7	TGCGCCAGCAGTGGACAGGACCTCTCCTACGAGCAGTACTTC	CASSGQDLSYEQYF
.	TRBV6-1	few	TRBJ1-3	TGTGCCAGCAGCCCCGGAACTATATCCTCTGGAAACACCATATATTTT	CASSPGTISSGNTIYF
TRBD1	TRBV5-1	many	TRBJ2-2	TGCGCCAGCAGCTCGACAGGGGAAACCGGGGAGCTGTTTTTT	CASSSTGETGELFF
.	TRBV5-6	.	TRBJ2-3	TGTGCCAGCAGCTTAGGTGCGGATACGGATCTGTACAGGCAAGCAGATACGCAGTATTTT	CASSLGADTDLYRQADTQYF
.	TRBV5-1	many	TRBJ2-3	TGCGCCAGCACTAGCACAGATACGCAGTATTTT	CASTSTDTQYF
.	TRBV5-1	.	TRBJ2-1	TGCTCTAGCATCTTGGGGGATAATGAGCAGTTCTTC	CSSILGDNEQFF
.	TRBV12-3/TRBV12-4	.	TRBJ1-5	TGTGCCAGCAGTTCCGGCGGGCGGAGGAACCAGCCCCAGCATTTT	CASSSGGRRNQPQHF
.	TRBV12-3/TRBV12-4	few	TRBJ2-6	TGTGCCAGCAGTCGGGACATAACCAGCTCTGGGGCCAACGTCCTGACTTTC	CASSRDITSSGANVLTF
TRBD2	TRBV11-2	.	TRBJ2-2	TGTGCCAGCAGCGCCATAATGGGAGGGGTAAAGAACACCGGGGAGCTGTTTTTT	CASSAIMGGVKNTGELFF
TRBD1	TRBV20-1	.	TRBJ2-7	TGCAGTGCTAGAGATCGGGACAGTGGGCGTTACGAGCAGTACTTC	CSARDRDSGRYEQYF
.	TRBV14	.	TRBJ1-1	TGTGCCAGCAGCCCGGATTTCGGCTCCTCGGTCGGGAACACTGAAGCTTTCTTT	CASSPDFGSSVGNTEAFF
.	TRBV20-1	few	TRBJ1-5	TGCAGTGCTAGAGACCCATGGGGGGACCGCGGCTCCGGTGGGCCCCAGCATTTT	CSARDPWGDRGSGGPQHF
.	TRBV12-3/TRBV12-4	.	TRBJ2-3	TGTGCCAGCAGCCCCGGGGTTGACCAGCCCGGAACAGATACGCAGTATTTT	CASSPGVDQPGTDTQYF
.	TRBV5-1	many	TRBJ1-1	TGCGCCAGCAGCTTGGTAGGAAGCCTGAACACTGAAGCTTTCTTT	CASSLVGSLNTEAFF
.	TRBV7-2	.	TRBJ1-5	TGTGCCAGCAGCTTAGTTATGCAGGGCTGTCAGCCCCAGCATTTT	CASSLVMQGCQPQHF
TRBD1	TRBV20-1	.	TRBJ2-7	TGCAGTGCATGGGACAGCCAGTCCTACGAGCAGTACTTC	CSAWDSQSYEQYF
.	TRBV20-1	.	TRBJ2-3	TGCAGTGCCGCCTTTACAGATACGCAGTATTTT	CSAAFTDTQYF
.	TRBV29-1	few	TRBJ1-2	TGCAGCGTTGACGCGGGGACGTTGGGCTACACCTTC	CSVDAGTLGYTF